This entry describes one T cell receptor (beta chain). The antigen remains undetermined. V dropped 0 bases and J dropped 0 bases, with 6 bases sitting between them. The CDR3 contains 14 residues. Germline V gene lookup returns CDR1 SGHRS and CDR2 YFSETQ. Researchers ran the PCR with 60 Vbeta and 13 Jbeta primers. Profiling relied on immunoSEQ multiplex PCR, and the TCRdb table lists in-frame clones only, not all of them. The data hold 95,000 to 150,000 clones, with around 85% observed a single time. These data belong to a study of cytomegalovirus exposure and HLA in healthy donors. Study observations and caveats: CMV serostatus was the sole immune exposure information available. Associated with cytomegalovirus, according to the listing, were 170 or so TCR beta chains. Later analysis indicated greater clonal expansion among HLA-associated TCR beta chains than among equally common other chains.

V and J are TRBV5-1 and TRBJ1-2; TRBD1 might be the D (5 bases). Sequences were obtained from PBMCs. The origin of this receptor is a man aged 25-45 years in good health and CMV-seronegative. Written as DNA, the CDR3 is TGCGCCAGCAGCTTGGGGGGCCCTAACTATGGCTACACCTTC. The encoded protein is CASSLGGPNYGYTF.